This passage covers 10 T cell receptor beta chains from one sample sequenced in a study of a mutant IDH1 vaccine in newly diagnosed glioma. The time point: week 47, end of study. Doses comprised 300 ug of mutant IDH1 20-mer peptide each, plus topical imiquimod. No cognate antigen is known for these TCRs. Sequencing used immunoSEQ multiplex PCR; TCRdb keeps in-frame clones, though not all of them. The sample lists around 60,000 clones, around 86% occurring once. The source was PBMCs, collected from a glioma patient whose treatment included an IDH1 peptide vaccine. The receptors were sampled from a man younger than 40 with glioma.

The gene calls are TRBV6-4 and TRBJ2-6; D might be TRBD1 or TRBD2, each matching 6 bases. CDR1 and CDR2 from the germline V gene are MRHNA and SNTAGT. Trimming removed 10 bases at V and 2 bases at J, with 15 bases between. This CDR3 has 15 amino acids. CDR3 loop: CATETGGPGANVLTF. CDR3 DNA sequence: TGTGCCACCGAAACCGGGGGCCCTGGGGCCAACGTCCTGACTTTC.

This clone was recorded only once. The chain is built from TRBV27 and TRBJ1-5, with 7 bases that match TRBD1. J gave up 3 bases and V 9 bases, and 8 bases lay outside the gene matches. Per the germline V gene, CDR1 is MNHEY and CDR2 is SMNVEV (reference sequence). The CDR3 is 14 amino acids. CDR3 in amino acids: CASNRQGDNQPQHF. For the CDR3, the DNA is TGTGCCAGTAACCGACAGGGCGACAATCAGCCCCAGCATTTT.

The CDR3 nucleotides read TGTGCCAGCATTAGAAGTCCAGACTACGAGCAGTACTTC. This gives the protein CASIRSPDYEQYF. The rearrangement uses TRBV2 and TRBJ2-7, with D unclear. There are 13 residues in the CDR3. V was clipped by 7 bases and J by 3 bases, with 13 bases between them. Germline assignment: CDR1 SNHLY and CDR2 FYNNEI.

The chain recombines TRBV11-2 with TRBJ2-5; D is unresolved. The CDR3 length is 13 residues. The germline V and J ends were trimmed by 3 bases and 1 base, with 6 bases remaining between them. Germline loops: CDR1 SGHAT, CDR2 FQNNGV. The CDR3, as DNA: TGTGCCAGCAGCTTCGGGCTCCAAGAGACCCAGTACTTC. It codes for CASSFGLQETQYF.

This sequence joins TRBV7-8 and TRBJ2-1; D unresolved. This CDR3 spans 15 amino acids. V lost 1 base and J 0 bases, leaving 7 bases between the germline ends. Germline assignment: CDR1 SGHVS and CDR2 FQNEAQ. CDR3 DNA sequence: TGTGCCAGCAGCTTAGAGGTGAGCTCCTACAATGAGCAGTTCTTC. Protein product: CASSLEVSSYNEQFF.

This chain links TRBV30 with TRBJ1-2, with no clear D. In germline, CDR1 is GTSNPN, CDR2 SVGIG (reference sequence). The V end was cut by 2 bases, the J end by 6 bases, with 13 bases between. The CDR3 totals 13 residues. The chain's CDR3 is CAWSQQIADGYTF. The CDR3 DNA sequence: TGTGCCTGGAGTCAACAGATCGCGGATGGCTACACCTTC.

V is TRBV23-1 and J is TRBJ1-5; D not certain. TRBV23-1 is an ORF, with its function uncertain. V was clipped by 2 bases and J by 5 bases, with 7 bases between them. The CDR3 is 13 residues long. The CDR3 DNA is TGCGCCAGCAGTCAAATTCGGCATCAGCCCCAGCATTTT. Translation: CASSQIRHQPQHF.

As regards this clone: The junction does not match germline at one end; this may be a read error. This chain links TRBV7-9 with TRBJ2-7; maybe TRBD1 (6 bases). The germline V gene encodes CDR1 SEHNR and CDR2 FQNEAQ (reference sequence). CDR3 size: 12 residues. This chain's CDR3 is CASSNIGQQVLF. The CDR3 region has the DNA TGTGCCAGCAGCAATATAGGACAGCAGGTCCTCTTC.

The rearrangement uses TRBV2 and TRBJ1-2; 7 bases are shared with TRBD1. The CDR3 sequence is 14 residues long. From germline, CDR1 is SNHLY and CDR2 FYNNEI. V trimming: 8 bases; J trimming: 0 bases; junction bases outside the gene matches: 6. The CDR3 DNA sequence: TGTGCCAGCGCGGGACAGACCACTAACTATGGCTACACCTTC. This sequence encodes CASAGQTTNYGYTF.

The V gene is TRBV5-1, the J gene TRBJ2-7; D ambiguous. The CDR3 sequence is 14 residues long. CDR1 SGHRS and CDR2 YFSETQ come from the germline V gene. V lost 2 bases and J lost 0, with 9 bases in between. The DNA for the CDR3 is TGCGCCAGCAGCTTCGGCGACTCCTCCTACGAGCAGTACTTC. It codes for CASSFGDSSYEQYF. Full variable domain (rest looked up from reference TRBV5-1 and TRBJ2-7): KAGVTQTPRYLIKTRGQQVTLSCSPISGHRSVSWYQQTPGQGLQFLFEYFSETQRNKGNFPGRFSGRQFSNSRSEMNVSTLELGDSALYLCASSFGDSSYEQYFGPGTRLTVT.